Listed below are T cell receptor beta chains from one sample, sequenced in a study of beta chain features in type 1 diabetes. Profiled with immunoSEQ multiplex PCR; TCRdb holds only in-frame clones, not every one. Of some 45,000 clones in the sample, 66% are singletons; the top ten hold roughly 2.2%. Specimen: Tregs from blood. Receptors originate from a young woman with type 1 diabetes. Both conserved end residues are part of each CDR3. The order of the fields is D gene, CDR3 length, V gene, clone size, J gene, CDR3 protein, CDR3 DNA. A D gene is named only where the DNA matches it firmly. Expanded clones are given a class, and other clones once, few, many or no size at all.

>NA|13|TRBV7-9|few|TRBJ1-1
CASSLGQNTEAFF
TGTGCCAGCAGCTTGGGACAGAACACTGAAGCTTTCTTT
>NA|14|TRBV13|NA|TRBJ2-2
CASHLLRGTGELFF
TGTGCCAGCCACCTTCTGCGGGGCACCGGGGAGCTGTTTTTT
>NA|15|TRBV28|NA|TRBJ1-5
CASSFLGDGNQPQHF
TGTGCCAGCAGTTTTCTGGGAGATGGCAATCAGCCCCAGCATTTT
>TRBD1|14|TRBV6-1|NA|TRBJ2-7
CASSGGQGYYEQYF
TGTGCCAGCAGTGGGGGACAGGGGTACTACGAGCAGTACTTC
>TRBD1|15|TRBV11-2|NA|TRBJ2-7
CASSSDRGFLGEQYF
TGTGCCAGCAGCTCTGACAGGGGGTTCCTCGGCGAGCAGTACTTC
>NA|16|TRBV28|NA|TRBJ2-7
CASSLPRGDWTYEQYF
TGTGCCAGCAGTTTACCCCGCGGGGACTGGACCTACGAGCAGTACTTC
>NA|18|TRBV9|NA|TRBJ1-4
CASTTRSVPSSGREKLFF
TGTGCCAGCACCACCAGATCCGTTCCCAGCTCAGGGAGGGAAAAACTGTTTTTT
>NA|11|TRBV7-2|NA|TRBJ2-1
CASSLVREQFF
TGTGCCAGCAGCTTAGTGCGTGAGCAGTTCTTC
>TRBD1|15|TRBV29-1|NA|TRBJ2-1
CSVEGQGASYNEQFF
TGCAGCGTTGAAGGGCAGGGGGCCTCCTACAATGAGCAGTTCTTC
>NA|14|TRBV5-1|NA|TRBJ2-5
CASSLGAVQETQYF
TGCGCCAGCAGCTTGGGAGCGGTCCAAGAGACCCAGTACTTC
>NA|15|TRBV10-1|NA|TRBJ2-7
CASSEDGVARYEQYF
TGCGCCAGCAGTGAAGACGGGGTGGCCAGATACGAGCAGTACTTC
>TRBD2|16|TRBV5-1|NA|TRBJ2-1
CASSLGLAGVQGEQFF
TGCGCCAGCAGCTTGGGTCTAGCGGGAGTTCAGGGGGAGCAGTTCTTC
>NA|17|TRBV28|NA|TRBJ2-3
CASTQGARGSYTDTQYF
TGTGCCAGCACACAAGGGGCGAGGGGGAGTTACACAGATACGCAGTATTTT
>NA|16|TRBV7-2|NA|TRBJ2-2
CASSLGWRGNTGELFF
TGTGCCAGCAGCTTGGGGTGGCGGGGAAACACCGGGGAGCTGTTTTTT
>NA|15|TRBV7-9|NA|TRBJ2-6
CASSLVLSGANVLTF
TGTGCCAGCAGCTTAGTCCTCTCTGGGGCCAACGTCCTGACTTTC
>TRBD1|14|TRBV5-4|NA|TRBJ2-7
CASAAGQGFKEQYF
TGTGCCAGCGCTGCGGGACAGGGATTTAAGGAGCAGTACTTC
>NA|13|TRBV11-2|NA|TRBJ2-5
CASSLGHQETQYF
TGTGCCAGCAGCTTAGGTCATCAAGAGACCCAGTACTTC